Here is one T cell receptor beta chain with its context. As yet, its antigen is unknown. This record belongs to a study of post-analysis software for immune sequencing data. There are 17 residues in the CDR3. V was shortened by 2 bases and J by 0 bases, with 14 bases between the two germline ends. Built from TCR beta cDNA, the libraries had unique molecular identifiers in them. Starting from about 1 to 10 million T cells, the study yielded 460,000 or so cDNA molecules. Each CDR3 protein is one row after TCRdb ran MiXCR on the PCR reads. The sample holds about 620,000 distinct CDR3 sequences; around 47% are singletons and the top ten take over 1.5%. Study observations and caveats: Strong co-clustering by F measure linked samples that shared a preparation batch. Higher frequency in patients than in controls was seen for roughly five TRBV segments, with TRBV5-6, TRBV5-1 and TRBV20-1 among them.

The chain links TRBV12-3 or TRBV12-4 to TRBJ2-1; the D gene is possibly TRBD2 (6 bases). This receptor was taken from a girl aged 5 to 17 with multiple sclerosis. The sequenced sample was blood. CDR3 bases: TGTGCCAGCAGTTTAAGTAAGGCGGGGAGCTCCTACAATGAGCAGTTCTTC. Translating gives CASSLSKAGSSYNEQFF.